The 11 T cell receptor beta chains reported below all come from one sample, sequenced in a study of cytomegalovirus exposure and HLA in healthy donors. PCR employed 60 Vbeta and 13 Jbeta primers. The repertoire was sequenced with immunoSEQ multiplex PCR; TCRdb's copy has only in-frame clones and lacks some. The data hold approximately 150,000 clones, with roughly 82% observed a single time. Sequenced material: PBMCs. The receptors derive from a woman aged 25 to 39 in good health and CMV-seronegative.

The V call is TRBV30, the J call TRBJ1-5; D remains ambiguous. Germline V CDR1 and CDR2: GTSNPN, SVGIG (reference sequence). The CDR3 consists of 13 residues. V shed 2 bases and J shed 4 bases, with 9 bases lying between them. In nucleotides, the CDR3 is TGTGCCTGGAGTAACCGGGTAAATCAGCCCCAGCATTTT. Translation: CAWSNRVNQPQHF.

V usage is TRBV5-1 and J usage is TRBJ1-2; tentative D call: TRBD1 (5 bases). The CDR3 extends over 16 amino acids. Germline CDR1 is SGHRS and CDR2 is YFSETQ. The V end lost 6 bases, the J end lost 1 base, and 19 bases lay between the germline ends. CDR3 residues: CASTPGSSGYNYGYTF. DNA of the CDR3: TGCGCCAGCACCCCTGGTTCATCAGGGTATAACTATGGCTACACCTTC.

The rearrangement joins TRBV19 to TRBJ2-1, with TRBD2 matching over 15 bases. The CDR3 is 17 residues long. Per the germline V gene, CDR1 is LNHDA and CDR2 is SQIVND (reference sequence). The V and J ends lost 2 bases and 7 bases, in that order; junction bases with no gene match: 6. The CDR3 protein is CASSIRGLAGGRNEQFF. The DNA for the CDR3 is TGTGCCAGTAGTATACGGGGACTAGCGGGAGGTAGGAATGAGCAGTTCTTC. Full variable domain (missing parts from reference TRBV19 and TRBJ2-1): DGGITQSPKYLFRKEGQNVTLSCEQNLNHDAMYWYRQDPGQGLRLIYYSQIVNDFQKGDIAEGYSVSREKKESFPLTVTSAQKNPTAFYLCASSIRGLAGGRNEQFFGPGTRLTVL.

The rearrangement joins TRBV6-1 to TRBJ1-5; D is possibly TRBD1 (5 bases). The CDR3 totals 13 residues. CDR1 MNHNS and CDR2 SASEGT come from the germline V gene. V shed 3 bases and J shed 7 bases, with 10 bases lying between them. As DNA, the CDR3 is TGTGCCAGCAGTGATCTCAGGGTCCAGCCCCAGCATTTT. It translates to CASSDLRVQPQHF.

As for this clone: At one boundary the junction diverges from the germline segment, which might be a read error. The rearrangement uses TRBV29-1 and TRBJ1-2; 7 nucleotides match TRBD1. Per germline, CDR1 SQVTM and CDR2 ANQGSEA. This CDR3 region has 12 residues. The CDR3 coding sequence is TGCAGCGTACAGACAGGGAACTATGGCTACCCCTTC. It encodes CSVQTGNYGYPF.

This clone was found once. V and J are TRBV27 and TRBJ2-7, with 7 bases identical to TRBD2. The CDR3 is 14 residues long. With 8 bases clipped from V and 1 base from J, the junction kept 8 bases outside the gene matches. Germline CDR1 MNHEY, CDR2 SMNVEV (reference sequence). The chain's CDR3 is CASSTSGASYEQYF. The DNA of the CDR3 is TGTGCCAGCTCTACCAGCGGGGCATCCTACGAGCAGTACTTC.

This sequence joins TRBV5-6 and TRBJ1-1, with a tentative D call TRBD1 (5 bases). V lost 4 bases and J lost 0, with 10 bases in between. The germline gives CDR1 SGHDT, CDR2 YYEEEE. The CDR3 totals 14 residues. The CDR3 DNA is TGTGCCAGCAGCGTCGAAGGGGTGAACACTGAAGCTTTCTTT. Residues: CASSVEGVNTEAFF.

This chain uses TRBV4-1 with TRBJ2-3; the match to TRBD2 covers 7 bases. Germline V gene sequence: CDR1 MGHRA, CDR2 YSYEKL. The CDR3 covers 12 residues. The trim removed 7 bases at V and 9 bases at J, leaving 7 bases unmatched. This CDR3 is CASTPVGGTQYF. The CDR3 bases are TGCGCCAGCACCCCGGTGGGGGGGACGCAGTATTTT.

The rearrangement joins TRBV7-6 to TRBJ2-1, with 7 bases fitting TRBD2. J was trimmed by 3 bases and V by 3 bases; bases with no gene match: 5. Germline V gene data show CDR1 as SGHVS and CDR2 as FNYEAQ. There are 15 residues in the CDR3. The CDR3: CASSFRLAVYNEQFF. Here the CDR3 DNA reads TGTGCCAGCAGCTTCCGGCTAGCGGTCTACAATGAGCAGTTCTTC.

The chain is built from TRBV6-5 and TRBJ1-2; D remains unclear. This CDR3 is 11 amino acids long. CDR1 MNHEY and CDR2 SVGAGI come from the germline V gene. V was pared by 10 bases and J by 4 bases, with 10 bases between. This chain's CDR3 is CATTATYGYTF. As DNA, the CDR3 is TGTGCCACCACAGCCACCTATGGCTACACCTTC.

This chain links TRBV25-1 with TRBJ1-5; D possibly corresponds to TRBD1 (6 bases). V was shortened by 8 bases and J by 2 bases, with 25 bases between the two germline ends. Per germline, CDR1 MGHDK and CDR2 SYGVNS. The CDR3 totals 18 residues. CDR3 bases: TGTGCCAGCTCCATCCCGGGGGGGGCGAGGGATGGCAATCAGCCCCAGCATTTT. Translated, it gives CASSIPGGARDGNQPQHF.